The 15 T cell receptor beta chains listed next were all sequenced from one sample in a study of regulatory T cells in long-lasting Graves disease. Time point given: newly diagnosed GD, antithyroid drugs for less than 3 months. The TCR library was prepared using RNA isolated from PBMCs. Arm-PCR with iRepertoire HTBI primers amplified the CDR3 regions for these TCR beta libraries. TCRdb called the multiplex PCR reads again in MiXCR, with one record for every CDR3 protein. The sample records about 420,000 distinct CDR3 sequences, about 15% being singletons. Another study also made use of these data, one on T cells in Graves' hyperthyroidism and ophthalmopathy.

This specimen consisted of peripheral blood mononuclear cells (PBMCs), obtained at new diagnosis, from a patient treated with antithyroid drugs. The receptors stem from a woman aged 18-35 years with Graves disease.

Remarks on this clonotype: One base separates it from a far larger clone, so it is likely a read error. This chain joins TRBV7-2 and TRBJ2-1; 10 nucleotides line up with TRBD2. Germline trimming cut 7 bases from V and 6 bases from J; bases unmatched to any gene: 9. Germline loops: CDR1 SGHTA, CDR2 FQGNSA. The CDR3 extends over 15 amino acids. CDR3 loop: CASNKAGGPPNEQFF. In DNA form, the CDR3 reads TGTGCCAGCAACAAAGCGGGAGGGCCTCCCAATGAGCAGTTCTTC.

In its sample, this clonotype was seen many times. V gene TRBV5-1 combines with J gene TRBJ2-5; 7 nucleotides match TRBD1. The CDR3 runs to 17 residues. Germline CDR1 SGHRS, CDR2 YFSETQ. The ends lost 3 bases at V and 2 bases at J; junction bases unmatched: 13. The CDR3 DNA follows: TGCGCCAGCAGCTCGGGACAGCCCAACGGAGTACAAGAGACCCAGTACTTC. Translating it yields CASSSGQPNGVQETQYF. The full variable domain, its missing parts supplied by reference TRBV5-1 and TRBJ2-5, is KAGVTQTPRYLIKTRGQQVTLSCSPISGHRSVSWYQQTPGQGLQFLFEYFSETQRNKGNFPGRFSGRQFSNSRSEMNVSTLELGDSALYLCASSSGQPNGVQETQYFGPGTRLLVL.

The V call is TRBV6-2 or TRBV6-3, the J call TRBJ1-6; 9 nucleotides match TRBD1. Looked up from germline, CDR1 is MNHEY and CDR2 is SVGEGT. The CDR3 is 15 residues long. With 3 bases clipped from V and 8 bases from J, the junction kept 5 bases outside the gene matches. CDR3 amino acids: CASSYIQGADSPLHF. The DNA of the CDR3 is TGTGCCAGCAGTTATATACAGGGGGCGGATTCACCCCTCCACTTT.

This clonotype was detected ten times or more. The V call is TRBV12-3 or TRBV12-4, the J call TRBJ2-7; no firm D call. Trimming removed 4 bases at V and 4 bases at J, with 11 bases between. The CDR3 extends over 13 amino acids. The chain's CDR3 is CASSSTVPYEQYF. The CDR3 region has the DNA TGTGCCAGCAGTTCTACAGTCCCTTACGAGCAGTACTTC.

This clonotype was detected a few times. Germline and junction disagree at one end, which may indicate a read error. The rearrangement joins TRBV6-1 to TRBJ2-7, with D uncertain. The length of the CDR3 is 14 residues. CDR1 and CDR2 (germline): MNHNS, SASEGT. The CDR3 here is CASSDVGYPYGQYF. The DNA for the CDR3 is TGTGCCAGCAGTGATGTCGGCTATCCCTACGGGCAGTACTTC.

This clonotype was recorded at least ten times. The chain is built from TRBV10-3 and TRBJ2-1, with a possible D match to TRBD1 (5 bases). Germline CDR1 ENHRY, CDR2 SYGVKD. The V end lost 4 bases, the J end lost 7 bases, and 20 bases lay between the germline ends. The CDR3 is 16 amino acids. CDR3 coding DNA: TGTGCCATCAGTGTTCCTTCAGGGAATAGACCGAATGAGCAGTTCTTC. Amino acids: CAISVPSGNRPNEQFF.

This clonotype was counted ten times or more. In nucleotides, the CDR3 is TGTGCCAGCAGCTCGCAGGGCTTGTACGAGCAGTACTTC. Protein product: CASSSQGLYEQYF. This chain joins TRBV7-2 and TRBJ2-7; a weak D match, TRBD1 (5 bases). This CDR3 region has 13 residues. Germline CDR1 is SGHTA and CDR2 is FQGNSA. V was pared by 4 bases and J by 4 bases, with 11 bases between.

This clonotype was recorded at least ten times. The chain uses TRBV2 and TRBJ2-7, with D possibly being TRBD1 (5 bases). CDR1 and CDR2 from the germline V gene are SNHLY and FYNNEI. The CDR3 length is 14 residues. The V gene lost 11 bases and the J gene lost 3 bases, with 20 bases spanning the gap. The CDR3 DNA reads as TGTGCCTCCCAAAGGGGTCTTTCCGGCTACGAGCAGTACTTC. Protein product: CASQRGLSGYEQYF.

Only a few counts were recorded for this clonotype. This chain joins TRBV2 and TRBJ2-7; D is uncertain. The V and J ends lost 7 bases and 4 bases respectively, with 8 bases between them. From germline, CDR1 is SNHLY and CDR2 FYNNEI. The CDR3 spans 11 residues. CDR3 DNA sequence: TGTGCCAGCACTCGAAAGTACGAGCAGTACTTC. Its protein is CASTRKYEQYF.

This clonotype was recorded at least ten times. The rearrangement joins TRBV5-4 to TRBJ2-1; 11 nucleotides align to TRBD2. The CDR3 is 18 residues long. Germline CDR1 and CDR2: SGHNT and YYREEE (reference sequence). The V and J ends lost 0 bases and 0 bases, in that order; junction bases with no gene match: 5. The CDR3 bases are TGTGCCAGCAGCTTGGGAGGACTAGCGGGTACCTCCTACAATGAGCAGTTCTTC. This codes for CASSLGGLAGTSYNEQFF.

This clonotype was detected ten times or more. The chain is built from TRBV2 and TRBJ2-1; tentatively, D is TRBD1 (7 bases). From germline, CDR1 is SNHLY and CDR2 FYNNEI. The CDR3 has 14 residues. The V end lost 6 bases, the J end lost 6 bases, and 15 bases lay between the germline ends. This CDR3 reads CASSRRQGLNEQFF. The CDR3 coding sequence is TGTGCCAGCAGCCGTAGACAGGGACTCAATGAGCAGTTCTTC.

This rearrangement joins TRBV9 to TRBJ2-1; D not resolved. The CDR3 has 11 amino acids. V was pared by 4 bases and J by 10 bases, with 9 bases between. The germline CDR1 and CDR2 sequences are SGDLS and YYNGEE. The CDR3 region has the DNA TGTGCCAGCAGCTCCACGACCGAGCAGTTCTTC. Its protein product is CASSSTTEQFF.

This clonotype was found many times. The chain uses TRBV20-1 and TRBJ1-5; TRBD1 matches at 7 bases. Germline loops: CDR1 DFQATT, CDR2 SNEGSKA (reference sequence). This CDR3 contains 15 residues. The junction had 12 bases not matched to a gene; V was cut back by 4 bases and J by 6 bases. CDR3 sequence reads: CSANRLGGVFQPQHF. The CDR3 coding sequence is TGCAGTGCTAATAGGCTAGGGGGCGTTTTTCAGCCCCAGCATTTT.

Ten or more counts support this clonotype. The chain combines TRBV13 with TRBJ1-5; tentative D call: TRBD1 (6 bases). This CDR3 spans 15 amino acids. The V end was cut by 5 bases, the J end by 0 bases, with 11 bases between. CDR1 and CDR2 from the germline V gene are PRHDT and FYEKMQ (reference sequence). The CDR3 DNA sequence: TGTGCCAGCAGCCACGGACAGAATAGCAATCAGCCCCAGCATTTT. It is translated as CASSHGQNSNQPQHF.

This sequence joins TRBV20-1 and TRBJ2-7; TRBD1 agrees at 8 bases. The CDR3 runs to 15 residues. Germline assignment: CDR1 DFQATT and CDR2 SNEGSKA (reference sequence). The junction had 18 bases not matched to a gene; V was cut back by 8 bases and J by 6 bases. The CDR3 loop is CSSLRPGQARSEQYF. For the CDR3, the DNA is TGCAGTTCCCTCAGGCCGGGACAGGCTCGCTCCGAGCAGTACTTC.